This T cell receptor (beta chain) derives from a study of blood T cells in healthy people across ages. Alongside a J-beta primer mix, a sample-barcoded 5' primer served in a second PCR lasting about 7 to 11 cycles. Every cDNA molecule bore a tag from a template-switch adaptor containing 12 random nucleotides. TCRdb called the 5' RACE reads again in MiXCR, with one record for every CDR3 protein. The sample yields hundreds of thousands of distinct CDR3 sequences, 45% to 50% seen once. This CDR3 spans 13 amino acids. Trimming left V 6 bases short and J 7 bases short, with 13 bases between. Germline-derived CDR1 and CDR2 are MGHDK and SYGVNS.

The chain couples TRBV25-1 to TRBJ2-1, with D possibly being TRBD1 (5 bases). Sequencing input: blood. The TCR was taken from an older woman in good health. Here the CDR3 reads CASSLRSGNEQFF. The CDR3 coding sequence is TGTGCCAGCAGCCTAAGGTCAGGGAATGAGCAGTTCTTC.